The entry that follows covers one T cell receptor (beta chain) sequence. Trimming removed 0 bases from V and 3 bases from J; junction bases left unmatched: 10. Germline loops: CDR1 SGHRS, CDR2 YFSETQ. This CDR3 has 17 residues. This sample was taken from a study of OX40 agonist ivuxolimab in advanced cancers. Using immunoSEQ multiplex PCR, the repertoire was profiled, and TCRdb retains in-frame clones only, with some absent. The repertoire holds over 85,000 clones, with just under 85% as singletons. The TCR comes from an adult with an advanced solid tumor such as melanoma, head and neck, liver or kidney cancer. This chain uses TRBV5-1 with TRBJ2-3; 7 bases match TRBD2. The source was CD4+ or CD8+ T cells sorted from blood, collected in a trial of the OX40 agonist ivuxolimab. CDR3 in amino acids: CASSLDGTGGLTDTQYF. CDR3 bases: TGCGCCAGCAGCTTGGATGGCACGGGGGGTTTAACAGATACGCAGTATTTT. Full variable domain (outside the CDR3, taken from reference TRBV5-1 and TRBJ2-3): KAGVTQTPRYLIKTRGQQVTLSCSPISGHRSVSWYQQTPGQGLQFLFEYFSETQRNKGNFPGRFSGRQFSNSRSEMNVSTLELGDSALYLCASSLDGTGGLTDTQYFGPGTRLTVL.